Presented here are 30 T cell receptor beta chains from one specimen sequenced in a study of OX40 agonist ivuxolimab in advanced cancers. Produced via immunoSEQ multiplex PCR; TCRdb's table is partial and in-frame only. The sample carries just over 20,000 clones, 80% to 90% recorded once. Sequenced material: CD4+ or CD8+ T cells sorted from blood, taken in a trial of the OX40 agonist ivuxolimab. The receptors were sampled from an adult with an advanced solid tumor such as melanoma, head and neck, liver or kidney cancer.

V and J are TRBV18 and TRBJ1-2; TRBD1 is a possible D gene (5 bases). Per the germline V gene, CDR1 is KGHSH and CDR2 is LQKENI. V lost 3 bases to trimming and J lost 4 bases, with 15 bases between them. The length of the CDR3 is 15 residues. This CDR3 is CASSPGEVLVYGYTF. In nucleotides, the CDR3 is TGTGCCAGCTCACCGGGGGAGGTCTTGGTCTATGGCTACACCTTC.

The gene calls are TRBV5-6 and TRBJ1-1, with TRBD1 matching 7 bases. The V segment lost 1 base and the J segment 4 bases; nucleotides outside the gene matches: 4. This CDR3 comprises 14 residues. Germline CDR1 reads SGHDT; CDR2 reads YYEEEE. CDR3 DNA: TGTGCCAGCAGCTTGATGACAGGGCGCACTGAAGCTTTCTTT. Protein product: CASSLMTGRTEAFF.

This rearrangement joins TRBV11-2 to TRBJ2-7; a possible D gene is TRBD1 (6 bases). V lost 5 bases, J lost 7 bases, and 21 bases lay in between. Germline loops: CDR1 SGHAT, CDR2 FQNNGV. The CDR3 has 15 amino acids. The CDR3 coding sequence is TGTGCCAGCAGCCGGACAGTCGGAATTACCCGGGAGCAGTACTTC. Its protein product is CASSRTVGITREQYF. Using reference TRBV11-2 and TRBJ2-7 for the parts outside the CDR3, the full variable domain is EAGVAQSPRYKIIEKRQSVAFWCNPISGHATLYWYQQILGQGPKLLIQFQNNGVVDDSQLPKDRFSAERLKGVDSTLKIQPAKLEDSAVYLCASSRTVGITREQYFGPGTRLTVT.

J is TRBJ1-2 and V is TRBV27; 8 positions match TRBD1. After removal of 5 bases from V and 4 bases from J, the junction contained 6 bases not matched to a gene. Germline V gives CDR1 MNHEY, CDR2 SMNVEV (reference sequence). CDR3 length: 14 residues. CDR3 sequence (DNA): TGTGCCAGCAGTCCGGTGACAGGGGCCTATGGCTACACCTTC. Its protein product is CASSPVTGAYGYTF.

This chain connects TRBV12-5 to TRBJ2-3; D possibly corresponds to TRBD1 (6 bases). The germline CDR1 and CDR2 sequences are LGHNT and FRNRAP. Trimming cost V 9 bases and J 0 bases, with 16 bases left between them. The CDR3 consists of 15 residues. The CDR3 region has the DNA TGTGCTAGCACCCAACAGGGCACGAGCACAGATACGCAGTATTTT. Its translation is CASTQQGTSTDTQYF.

The chain carries TRBV12-1 and TRBJ2-5; the table's TRBD2 call for D was not verified on the DNA. TRBV12-1 is a pseudogene segment. The CDR3 extends over 15 amino acids. The CDR3 spells CASSLWTSGGETQYF. In nucleotides, the CDR3 is TGTGCCAGCAGCTTGTGGACTAGCGGGGGAGAGACCCAGTACTTC.

V usage is TRBV9 and J usage is TRBJ2-7, with TRBD1 matching over 7 bases. The CDR3 extends over 13 amino acids. Germline CDR1 SGDLS, CDR2 YYNGEE. J gave up 4 bases and V 4 bases, and 5 bases lay outside the gene matches. The CDR3 reads CASSQQGQYEQYF. The CDR3 bases are TGTGCCAGCAGCCAACAGGGACAGTACGAGCAGTACTTC.

A remark on this clone: Other DNA sequences within the sample encode an identical CDR3. This chain joins TRBV6-1 and TRBJ2-3; 12 nucleotides align to TRBD2. J lost 4 bases, V lost 0 bases, and 2 bases had no gene match. This CDR3 has 16 residues. Germline V gene sequence: CDR1 MNHNS, CDR2 SASEGT. CDR3 in DNA: TGTGCCAGCAGTGAAGCGCTAGCGGGGGGGCCAGATACGCAGTATTTT. It yields the protein CASSEALAGGPDTQYF.

V usage is TRBV7-8 and J usage is TRBJ1-5; D perhaps matches TRBD1 (5 bases). Germline V gene sequence: CDR1 SGHVS, CDR2 FQNEAQ. The CDR3 contains 15 residues. V lost 5 bases, J lost 7 bases, and 18 bases lay in between. In nucleotides, the CDR3 is TGTGCCAGCAGCACAGATCGGGACGGCGGCCAGCCCCAGCATTTT. Protein product: CASSTDRDGGQPQHF.

V gene TRBV30 combines with J gene TRBJ2-4; 8 nucleotides line up with TRBD1. The germline V gene encodes CDR1 GTSNPN and CDR2 SVGIG (reference sequence). The CDR3 runs to 14 residues. After removal of 6 bases from V and 2 bases from J, the junction contained 6 bases not matched to a gene. The chain's CDR3 is CACNRGETKNIQYF. In nucleotides, the CDR3 is TGTGCCTGTAACAGGGGGGAGACCAAAAACATTCAGTACTTC.

The chain joins TRBV7-2 to TRBJ1-5; a weak D match, TRBD1 (6 bases). The CDR3 sequence is 19 residues long. Trimming took off 3 bases at V and 0 bases at J, with 21 bases between the two ends. Germline lookup yields CDR1 SGHTA and CDR2 FQGNSA. CDR3 residues: CASSFRDTSMGYSNQPQHF. The CDR3 nucleotides read TGTGCCAGCAGCTTTCGGGACACCTCCATGGGGTATAGCAATCAGCCCCAGCATTTT.

The J gene is TRBJ1-2, the V gene TRBV30; no firm D call. The CDR3 has 14 amino acids. The V end was cut by 1 base, the J end by 7 bases, with 16 bases between. The germline V gene has CDR1 GTSNPN and CDR2 SVGIG (reference sequence). The CDR3 sequence is CAWSGGPLDVGYTF. The CDR3 coding sequence is TGTGCCTGGAGTGGCGGGCCACTAGATGTTGGCTACACCTTC.

V is TRBV9 and J is TRBJ1-4; 8 bases line up with TRBD1. From germline, CDR1 is SGDLS and CDR2 YYNGEE. The CDR3 is made up of 17 amino acids. With 0 bases clipped from V and 7 bases from J, the junction kept 11 bases outside the gene matches. CDR3 region: CASSVDQGARLSEKLFF. The CDR3 DNA sequence: TGTGCCAGCAGCGTAGATCAGGGGGCGCGTTTAAGTGAAAAACTGTTTTTT.

The chain employs TRBV5-1 and TRBJ1-4, with D perhaps TRBD1 (5 bases). This CDR3 contains 15 residues. Trimming cost V 4 bases and J 0 bases, with 10 bases left between them. Germline V CDR1 and CDR2: SGHRS, YFSETQ. The CDR3 sequence: CASSGDGATNEKLFF. DNA for the CDR3: TGCGCCAGCAGCGGGGACGGAGCAACTAATGAAAAACTGTTTTTT.

This sequence joins TRBV7-2 and TRBJ2-2; tentatively, D is TRBD2 (5 bases). Germline V gene data show CDR1 as SGHTA and CDR2 as FQGNSA. The CDR3 contains 15 residues. The V gene lost 4 bases and the J gene lost 8 bases, with 17 bases spanning the gap. In DNA form, the CDR3 reads TGTGCCAGCAGCTCCCCCGGGGTCCTTGGGGGGGAGCTGTTTTTT. Its protein product is CASSSPGVLGGELFF.

V and J are TRBV7-9 and TRBJ2-1; TRBD2 is a possible D gene (5 bases). The CDR3 consists of 15 residues. CDR1 SEHNR and CDR2 FQNEAQ come from the germline V gene (reference sequence). V lost 5 bases and J lost 0, with 11 bases in between. The CDR3 protein is CASSPPGSSYNEQFF. For the CDR3, the DNA is TGTGCCAGCAGCCCCCCGGGGAGCTCCTACAATGAGCAGTTCTTC.

V gene TRBV5-6 combines with J gene TRBJ2-7; 7 bases are shared with TRBD1. With 7 bases clipped from V and 3 bases from J, the junction kept 7 bases outside the gene matches. The CDR3 consists of 13 residues. CDR1 and CDR2 from the germline V gene are SGHDT and YYEEEE. The CDR3 DNA reads TGTGCCAGCCTCGACAGGGAAAGCTACGAGCAGTACTTC. This codes for CASLDRESYEQYF.

The chain couples TRBV4-1 to TRBJ2-7; possibly TRBD1 or TRBD2 for D (7 bases each). Germline V gene data show CDR1 as MGHRA and CDR2 as YSYEKL. CDR3 length equals 15 residues. Trimming stripped 1 base from V and 1 base from J, with 11 bases between. This CDR3 reads CASSQGAGQSYEQYF. The CDR3 coding sequence is TGCGCCAGCAGCCAAGGAGCGGGACAGTCCTACGAGCAGTACTTC.

The gene calls are TRBV7-2 and TRBJ2-7, with 8 nucleotides matching TRBD2. Trimming removed 7 bases from V and 0 bases from J; junction bases left unmatched: 17. The CDR3 totals 18 residues. Germline V gene data show CDR1 as SGHTA and CDR2 as FQGNSA. DNA of the CDR3: TGTGCCAGCACCCAAGGGCTAGCGGGCCCACCTTACTCCTACGAGCAGTACTTC. Its translation is CASTQGLAGPPYSYEQYF.

This rearrangement joins TRBV7-6 to TRBJ2-2; TRBD1 aligns across 9 bases. The CDR3 length is 17 residues. The germline V gene has CDR1 SGHVS and CDR2 FNYEAQ. J was trimmed by 0 bases and V by 2 bases; bases with no gene match: 4. The CDR3 sequence: CASSLPDRGANTGELFF. The CDR3 region has the DNA TGTGCCAGCAGCTTACCCGACAGGGGGGCGAACACCGGGGAGCTGTTTTTT.

The CDR3 here is CASSFSVLSYEQYF. The CDR3 nucleotides are TGTGCCAGCAGCTTTAGTGTGCTGAGCTACGAGCAGTACTTC. The chain is built from TRBV5-6 and TRBJ2-7; D remains ambiguous. The CDR3 is made up of 14 amino acids. Deletions cut 2 bases from V and 3 bases from J, with 12 bases between. Germline V CDR1 and CDR2: SGHDT, YYEEEE.

The J gene is TRBJ2-1, the V gene TRBV4-3; D possibly corresponds to TRBD2 (5 bases). V shed 1 base and J shed 8 bases, with 15 bases lying between them. The CDR3 runs to 15 residues. Looked up from germline, CDR1 is LGHNA and CDR2 is YSLEER. The CDR3 DNA follows: TGCGCCAGCAGCCAAGCCCGATGGGATAGCGATGAGCAGTTCTTC. Its translation: CASSQARWDSDEQFF.

The rearrangement joins TRBV4-1 to TRBJ2-5; the D gene is possibly TRBD1 (6 bases). This CDR3 has 15 amino acids. Germline CDR1 is MGHRA and CDR2 is YSYEKL. Between the trimmed V and J ends, which lost 2 bases and 3 bases, there was a span of 13 bases. The CDR3 region has the DNA TGCGCCAGCAGCCAATTGGGGGCCGCCAAAGAGACCCAGTACTTC. As protein: CASSQLGAAKETQYF.

The V gene is TRBV2, the J gene TRBJ2-7; no clear D. Germline-derived CDR1 and CDR2 are SNHLY and FYNNEI. Trimming cost V 1 base and J 4 bases, with 2 bases left between them. The CDR3 has 11 residues. The CDR3 coding sequence is TGTGCCAGCAGTGAAGGTTACGAGCAGTACTTC. Translated, it gives CASSEGYEQYF.

There are a few counts of this clone. The rearrangement joins TRBV4-3 to TRBJ2-6; D is unresolved. Germline lookup yields CDR1 LGHNA and CDR2 YSLEER. The CDR3 is 17 amino acids. The V end lost 0 bases, the J end lost 0 bases, and 9 bases lay between the germline ends. Here the CDR3 DNA reads TGCGCCAGCAGCCAAGATCAGAGTTCCTCTGGGGCCAACGTCCTGACTTTC. Encoded protein: CASSQDQSSSGANVLTF.

V gene TRBV6-6 combines with J gene TRBJ2-1; no clear D. CDR1 is MNHNY and CDR2 is SVGAGI in the germline V gene (reference sequence). The CDR3 is made up of 12 amino acids. V shed 0 bases and J shed 7 bases, with 4 bases lying between them. The CDR3 region is CASSYSMNEQFF. In DNA, the CDR3 is TGTGCCAGCAGTTACTCGATGAATGAGCAGTTCTTC.

The chain joins TRBV6-5 to TRBJ2-1, with 8 positions matching TRBD1. CDR3 length: 15 amino acids. Germline V lookup: CDR1 MNHEY, CDR2 SVGAGI. V lost 7 bases, J lost 5 bases, and 10 bases stayed unmatched. The CDR3 protein is CASTPALGQDNEQFF. CDR3 DNA: TGTGCCAGCACCCCGGCACTGGGACAGGACAATGAGCAGTTCTTC.

The chain employs TRBV10-2 and TRBJ2-7; D remains unclear. The germline gives CDR1 WSHSY, CDR2 SAAADI. V was pared by 5 bases and J by 3 bases, with 14 bases between. There are 14 residues in the CDR3. CDR3 region: CASSLTRALYEQYF. The CDR3 DNA reads TGCGCCAGCAGTTTGACCCGGGCCCTCTACGAGCAGTACTTC.

The chain has TRBV5-4 and TRBJ2-5; TRBD1 aligns across 7 bases. The germline V gene has CDR1 SGHNT and CDR2 YYREEE (reference sequence). The V gene end was trimmed by 4 bases and the J gene end by 3 bases; junction bases not matched to a gene: 6. There are 14 residues in the CDR3. The CDR3 protein is CASSPWDREETQYF. CDR3 coding DNA: TGTGCCAGCAGCCCCTGGGACAGAGAAGAGACCCAGTACTTC.

The chain recombines TRBV19 with TRBJ1-1; no firm D call. There are 13 residues in the CDR3. CDR1 LNHDA and CDR2 SQIVND come from the germline V gene (reference sequence). Trimming took 3 bases from V and 0 from J, leaving 5 bases between them. The CDR3 coding sequence is TGTGCCAGTAGTATCGGCATGAACACTGAAGCTTTCTTT. Translation: CASSIGMNTEAFF.